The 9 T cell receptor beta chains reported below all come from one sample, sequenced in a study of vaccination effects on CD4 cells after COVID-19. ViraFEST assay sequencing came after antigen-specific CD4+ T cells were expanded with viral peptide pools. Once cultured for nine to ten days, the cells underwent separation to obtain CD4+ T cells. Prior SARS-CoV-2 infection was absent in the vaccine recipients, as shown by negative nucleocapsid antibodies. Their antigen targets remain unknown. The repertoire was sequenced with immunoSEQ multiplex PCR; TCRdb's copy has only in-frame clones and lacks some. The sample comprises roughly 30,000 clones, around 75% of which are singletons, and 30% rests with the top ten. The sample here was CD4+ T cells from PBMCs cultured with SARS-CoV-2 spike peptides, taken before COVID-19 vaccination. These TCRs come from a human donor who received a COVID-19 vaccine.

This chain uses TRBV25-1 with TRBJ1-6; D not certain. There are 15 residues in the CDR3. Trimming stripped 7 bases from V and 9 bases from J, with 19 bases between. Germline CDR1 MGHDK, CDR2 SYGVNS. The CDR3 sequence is CASTPGSGLVSPLHF. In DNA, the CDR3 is TGTGCCAGCACTCCGGGCTCTGGTTTGGTTTCACCCCTCCACTTT.

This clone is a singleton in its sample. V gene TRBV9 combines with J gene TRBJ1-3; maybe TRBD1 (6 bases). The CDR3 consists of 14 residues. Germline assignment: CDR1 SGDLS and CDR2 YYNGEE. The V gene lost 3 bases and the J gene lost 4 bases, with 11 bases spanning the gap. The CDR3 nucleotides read TGTGCCAGCAGCGCGCAGGGGCTAGGAAACACCATATATTTT. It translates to CASSAQGLGNTIYF.

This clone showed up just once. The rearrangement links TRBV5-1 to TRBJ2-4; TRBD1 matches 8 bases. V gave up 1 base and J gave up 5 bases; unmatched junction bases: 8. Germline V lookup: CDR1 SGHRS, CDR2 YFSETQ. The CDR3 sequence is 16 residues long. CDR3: CASSLFQGAGENIQYF. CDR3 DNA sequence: TGCGCCAGCAGCTTGTTTCAGGGGGCGGGCGAAAACATTCAGTACTTC.

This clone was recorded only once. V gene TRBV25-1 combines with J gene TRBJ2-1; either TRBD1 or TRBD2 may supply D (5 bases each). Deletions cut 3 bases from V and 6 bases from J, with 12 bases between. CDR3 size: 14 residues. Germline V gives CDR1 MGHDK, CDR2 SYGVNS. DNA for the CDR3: TGTGCCAGCAGTGAGTTGGGACCGAGCAATGAGCAGTTCTTC. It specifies CASSELGPSNEQFF.

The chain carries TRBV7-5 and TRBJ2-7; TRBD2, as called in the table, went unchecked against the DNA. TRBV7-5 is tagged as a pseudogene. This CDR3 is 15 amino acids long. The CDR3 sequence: CARSPAGGNSYEQYF. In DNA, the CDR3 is TGTGCCAGAAGCCCTGCGGGGGGGAACTCCTACGAGCAGTACTTC.

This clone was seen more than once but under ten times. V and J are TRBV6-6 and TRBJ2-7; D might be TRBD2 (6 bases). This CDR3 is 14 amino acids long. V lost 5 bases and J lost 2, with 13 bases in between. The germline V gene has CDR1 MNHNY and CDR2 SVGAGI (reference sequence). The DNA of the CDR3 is TGTGCCAGCAGTCCCCACGGAGGGACCTACGAGCAGTACTTC. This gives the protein CASSPHGGTYEQYF.

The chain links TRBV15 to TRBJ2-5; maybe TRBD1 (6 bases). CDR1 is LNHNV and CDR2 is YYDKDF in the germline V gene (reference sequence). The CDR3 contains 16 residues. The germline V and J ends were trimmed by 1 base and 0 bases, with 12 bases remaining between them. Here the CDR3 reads CATSRGTEPYQETQYF. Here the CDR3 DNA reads TGTGCCACCAGCAGAGGGACAGAACCGTACCAAGAGACCCAGTACTTC.

The CDR3 nucleotides read TGTGCCAGTAGTCCCTCCACGAACACCGGGGAGCTGTTTTTT. Translating gives CASSPSTNTGELFF. V gene TRBV19 combines with J gene TRBJ2-2; D is uncertain. CDR1 LNHDA and CDR2 SQIVND come from the germline V gene (reference sequence). The CDR3 extends over 14 amino acids. The V end was cut by 5 bases, the J end by 0 bases, with 7 bases between.

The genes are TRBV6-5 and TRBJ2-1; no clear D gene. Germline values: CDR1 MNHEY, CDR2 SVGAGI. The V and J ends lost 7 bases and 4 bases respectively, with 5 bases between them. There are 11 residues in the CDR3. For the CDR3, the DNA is TGTGCCAGCATGGTGTACAATGAGCAGTTCTTC. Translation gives CASMVYNEQFF.